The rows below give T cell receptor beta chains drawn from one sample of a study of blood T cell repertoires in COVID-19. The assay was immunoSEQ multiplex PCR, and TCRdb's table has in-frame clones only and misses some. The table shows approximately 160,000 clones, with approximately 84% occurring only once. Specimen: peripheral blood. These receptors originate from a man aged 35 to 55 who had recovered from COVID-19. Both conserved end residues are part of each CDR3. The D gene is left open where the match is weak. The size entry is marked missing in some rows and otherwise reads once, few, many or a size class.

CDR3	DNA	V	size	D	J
CASSSTSPNTGELFF	TGTGCCAGCTCCTCGACTAGCCCGAACACCGGGGAGCTGTTTTTT	TRBV11-2	NA	TRBD2	TRBJ2-2
CASSLRRAGQGLWDEQFF	TGCGCCAGCAGCTTGCGCAGAGCGGGACAGGGTTTGTGGGATGAGCAGTTCTTC	TRBV5-1	once	TRBD1	TRBJ2-1
CASSEVQGAYEQYF	TGTGCCAGCAGTGAGGTGCAGGGGGCCTACGAGCAGTACTTC	TRBV6-6	many	TRBD1	TRBJ2-7
CASILGGEQFF	TGTGCCAGCATCCTAGGAGGGGAGCAGTTCTTC	TRBV6-5	few	NA	TRBJ2-1
CASSQDGGRNTEAFF	TGCGCCAGCAGCCAAGACGGGGGGCGGAACACTGAAGCTTTCTTT	TRBV4-3	NA	NA	TRBJ1-1
CASGRQEADTQYF	TGTGCCAGCGGACGACAGGAGGCAGATACGCAGTATTTT	TRBV27	NA	NA	TRBJ2-3
CASSRPSGGDQETQYF	TGCGCCAGCAGCCGCCCTAGCGGGGGGGACCAAGAGACCCAGTACTTC	TRBV4-1	NA	TRBD2	TRBJ2-5
CASSPRTSSWGDTQYF	TGTGCCAGCAGTCCTCGGACGTCTAGCTGGGGAGATACGCAGTATTTT	TRBV7-9	NA	NA	TRBJ2-3
CASSIRARATDTQYF	TGTGCCAGCAGCATTCGAGCGAGGGCCACAGATACGCAGTATTTT	TRBV7-9	NA	NA	TRBJ2-3
CASRHRTGDLNSPLHF	TGTGCCAGCAGACACCGGACAGGGGATTTAAATTCACCCCTCCACTTT	TRBV11-2	NA	TRBD1	TRBJ1-6
CASSVGTVSSNQPQHF	TGTGCCAGCAGCGTAGGGACAGTCAGTAGCAATCAGCCCCAGCATTTT	TRBV5-8	NA	TRBD1	TRBJ1-5
CASSFRVTDTQYF	TGTGCCAGTAGTTTCAGGGTAACAGATACGCAGTATTTT	TRBV19	NA	NA	TRBJ2-3
CASSVDSLANYGYTF	TGTGCCAGCAGCGTAGACTCCCTCGCTAACTATGGCTACACCTTC	TRBV9	NA	NA	TRBJ1-2
CASSQVFSNQPQHF	TGTGCCAGCAGCCAAGTGTTTTCAAATCAGCCCCAGCATTTT	TRBV3-1/TRBV3-2	NA	NA	TRBJ1-5
CASSLRGEQFF	TGTGCCAGCAGTTTAAGGGGTGAGCAGTTCTTC	TRBV28	few	NA	TRBJ2-1
CASSVEISGANVLTF	TGTGCCAGCAGCGTTGAGATATCCGGGGCCAACGTCCTGACTTTC	TRBV9	NA	NA	TRBJ2-6
CASSTADTQYF	TGTGCCAGCAGTACCGCGGATACGCAGTATTTT	TRBV27	NA	NA	TRBJ2-3
CASQAGADPGNTIYF	TGTGCCAGCCAAGCAGGGGCAGACCCTGGAAACACCATATATTTT	TRBV5-4	NA	NA	TRBJ1-3
CASGSGQGRVQPQHF	TGTGCTAGTGGTTCAGGACAGGGGCGGGTTCAGCCCCAGCATTTT	TRBV12-5	few	TRBD1	TRBJ1-5
CASSLGQGDRSPLHF	TGTGCCAGCAGCTTAGGACAGGGGGATCGATCACCCCTCCACTTT	TRBV11-2	NA	TRBD1	TRBJ1-6
CASSPGPSDYNEQFF	TGTGCCAGCTCTCCTGGGCCTAGCGACTACAATGAGCAGTTCTTC	TRBV18	NA	NA	TRBJ2-1
CASKTGGQPQHF	TGTGCCAGTAAGACGGGCGGGCAGCCCCAGCATTTT	TRBV19	NA	NA	TRBJ1-5
CASSPLDYSYEQYF	TGTGCCAGCAGCCCACTGGACTACTCCTACGAGCAGTACTTC	TRBV5-6	NA	NA	TRBJ2-7
CASKDRAREKLFF	TGTGCCAGCAAGGACAGGGCGCGTGAAAAACTGTTTTTT	TRBV28	once	TRBD1	TRBJ1-4
CASSTRQGWTEAFF	TGCGCCAGCAGCACTCGACAGGGGTGGACTGAAGCTTTCTTT	TRBV4-3	once	TRBD1	TRBJ1-1
CASSFGGAPDTQYF	TGTGCCAGCAGCTTTGGGGGGGCCCCAGATACGCAGTATTTT	TRBV7-9	NA	NA	TRBJ2-3
CASSLYRVNEQFF	TGTGCCAGCAGCTTATACAGGGTCAATGAGCAGTTCTTC	TRBV5-4	NA	NA	TRBJ2-1
CASSRGLAESYEQYF	TGTGCCAGCAGCCGGGGACTAGCGGAGTCCTACGAGCAGTACTTC	TRBV5-5	once	TRBD2	TRBJ2-7
CASSPDRVEEQYF	TGTGCCAGCAGCCCAGACAGGGTCGAAGAGCAGTACTTC	TRBV28	NA	TRBD1	TRBJ2-7